The clone carrying this TCR beta chain occurred a few times. This sample was taken from a study of blood T cell repertoires in COVID-19. Study details: Acute and convalescent COVID-19 samples came from the United States, Italy and Spain. T cells, B-cell-depleted T cells, or PBMCs provided the cDNA or gDNA that served as material.

Original methodology: The assay estimated nucleated cells by amplifying reference gene primers. Method: immunoSEQ multiplex PCR; TCRdb's copy keeps in-frame clones and lacks some. V, J and clone size are taken as reported in that table, and D and trimming were inferred from the DNA itself. The sample shows some 89,000 clones, about nine tenths of them seen only once. V was clipped by 5 bases and J by 7 bases, with 10 bases between them. The CDR3 has 11 amino acids. Germline V gene lookup returns CDR1 SGHRS and CDR2 YFSETQ. Source material: peripheral blood. The receptor was derived from a man in his sixties with acute or convalescent COVID-19. This rearrangement joins TRBV5-1 to TRBJ2-7; D not certain. The CDR3 DNA reads TGCGCCAGCAGTATTAAAAATGAGCAGTACTTC. This codes for CASSIKNEQYF.